This T cell receptor beta chain stems from a study of blood T cell repertoires in COVID-19. In the study overall: Sample material is recorded as cDNA or gDNA derived from T cells, B-cell-depleted T cells, or PBMCs.

Participant-reported clinical history was the basis for cohort assignment. TCRdb's table, derived via immunoSEQ multiplex PCR, lists solely in-frame clones and lacks some. The sample contains some 290,000 clones, 90% to 95% of which appear only once. The CDR3 has 20 residues. CDR1 and CDR2 (germline): LGHDT, YNNKEL (reference sequence). Trimming cost V 8 bases and J 2 bases; bases outside gene matches: 23. The sequencing sample was made of PBMCs or T cells enriched from blood (not recorded which). The rearrangement joins TRBV3-1 (or the pseudogene TRBV3-2) to TRBJ2-3, with TRBD2 matching over 9 bases. The sequence derives from a woman in her 30s who had been exposed to COVID-19. This chain's CDR3 is CASFQVTASGNRSTTDTQYF. For the CDR3, the DNA is TGTGCCAGCTTCCAAGTGACGGCTAGCGGGAACCGATCTACCACAGATACGCAGTATTTT.